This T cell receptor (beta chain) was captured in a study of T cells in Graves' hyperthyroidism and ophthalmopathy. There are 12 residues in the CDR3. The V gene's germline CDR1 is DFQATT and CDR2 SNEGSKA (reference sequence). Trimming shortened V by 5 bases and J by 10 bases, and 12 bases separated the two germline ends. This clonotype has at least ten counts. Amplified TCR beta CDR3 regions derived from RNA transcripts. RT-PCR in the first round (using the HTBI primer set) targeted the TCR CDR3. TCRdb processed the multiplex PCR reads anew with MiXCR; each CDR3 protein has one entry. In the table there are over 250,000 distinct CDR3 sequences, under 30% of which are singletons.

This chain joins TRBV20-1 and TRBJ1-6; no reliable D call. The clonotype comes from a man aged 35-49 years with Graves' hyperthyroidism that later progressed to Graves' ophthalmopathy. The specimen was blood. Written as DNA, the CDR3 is TGCAGTGCTGACCTTCAGGAATCACCCCTCCACTTT. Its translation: CSADLQESPLHF.